Following are 7 T cell receptor beta chains from one sample sequenced in a study of OX40 agonist ivuxolimab in advanced cancers. Data came from immunoSEQ multiplex PCR; TCRdb stores just in-frame clones and leaves some out. The sample consists of about 70,000 clones, around 90% of them appearing once. The input for sequencing was CD4+ or CD8+ T cells sorted from blood, taken in a trial of the OX40 agonist ivuxolimab. The source of these receptors is an adult with an advanced solid tumor such as melanoma, head and neck, liver or kidney cancer.

V usage is TRBV15 and J usage is TRBJ1-1; 7 bases map to TRBD1. The V segment lost 1 base and the J segment 3 bases; nucleotides outside the gene matches: 5. This CDR3 is 15 amino acids long. Germline lookup yields CDR1 LNHNV and CDR2 YYDKDF (reference sequence). CDR3 region: CATSRGQGGHTEAFF. The CDR3 region has the DNA TGTGCCACCAGCAGAGGGCAGGGGGGGCACACTGAAGCTTTCTTT.

The V and J genes are TRBV27 and TRBJ2-7, with a possible D match to TRBD1 (6 bases). Germline loops: CDR1 MNHEY, CDR2 SMNVEV (reference sequence). Trimming took off 3 bases at V and 0 bases at J, with 6 bases between the two ends. This CDR3 has 13 residues. The CDR3 sequence: CASSLDSSYEQYF. The DNA for the CDR3 is TGTGCCAGCAGTTTGGACAGCTCCTACGAGCAGTACTTC.

The rearrangement joins TRBV7-8 to TRBJ2-5, with D hard to call. The germline CDR1 and CDR2 sequences are SGHVS and FQNEAQ. V was pared by 5 bases and J by 2 bases, with 12 bases between. This CDR3 has 14 residues. CDR3 bases: TGTGCCAGCAGCCGTACGAGAGTTCAAGAGACCCAGTACTTC. This encodes CASSRTRVQETQYF.

The genes are TRBV28 and TRBJ2-7; weak D call: TRBD1 (5 bases). CDR3 length: 13 amino acids. Trimming shortened V by 11 bases and J by 4 bases, and 18 bases separated the two germline ends. Germline CDR1 MDHEN, CDR2 SYDVKM. CDR3 region: CARIGRVSYEQYF. The CDR3 bases are TGTGCCCGTATCGGCAGGGTAAGTTACGAGCAGTACTTC.

The chain combines TRBV5-1 with TRBJ2-5, with D possibly being TRBD2 (5 bases). V was cut by 0 bases and J by 4 bases, with 7 bases left in between. The CDR3 is made up of 13 amino acids. Germline assignment: CDR1 SGHRS and CDR2 YFSETQ. CDR3 coding DNA: TGCGCCAGCAGCTTGGGAGGGCGAGAGACCCAGTACTTC. It codes for CASSLGGRETQYF.

The rearrangement joins TRBV15 to TRBJ2-5; TRBD1 might be the D (5 bases). V dropped 1 base and J dropped 2 bases, with 11 bases sitting between them. The V gene's germline CDR1 is LNHNV and CDR2 YYDKDF (reference sequence). This CDR3 contains 15 residues. As DNA, the CDR3 is TGTGCCACCAGCAGAGGACGACAGAAACAAGAGACCCAGTACTTC. This gives the protein CATSRGRQKQETQYF.

The chain links TRBV7-9 to TRBJ1-1, with D perhaps matching TRBD1 (5 bases). CDR3 length: 13 residues. The V end was cut by 5 bases, the J end by 7 bases, with 14 bases between. Germline lookup yields CDR1 SEHNR and CDR2 FQNEAQ (reference sequence). The CDR3 DNA reads as TGTGCCAGCAGCGATCAGGTCGACAGTGAAGCTTTCTTT. Translating gives CASSDQVDSEAFF.